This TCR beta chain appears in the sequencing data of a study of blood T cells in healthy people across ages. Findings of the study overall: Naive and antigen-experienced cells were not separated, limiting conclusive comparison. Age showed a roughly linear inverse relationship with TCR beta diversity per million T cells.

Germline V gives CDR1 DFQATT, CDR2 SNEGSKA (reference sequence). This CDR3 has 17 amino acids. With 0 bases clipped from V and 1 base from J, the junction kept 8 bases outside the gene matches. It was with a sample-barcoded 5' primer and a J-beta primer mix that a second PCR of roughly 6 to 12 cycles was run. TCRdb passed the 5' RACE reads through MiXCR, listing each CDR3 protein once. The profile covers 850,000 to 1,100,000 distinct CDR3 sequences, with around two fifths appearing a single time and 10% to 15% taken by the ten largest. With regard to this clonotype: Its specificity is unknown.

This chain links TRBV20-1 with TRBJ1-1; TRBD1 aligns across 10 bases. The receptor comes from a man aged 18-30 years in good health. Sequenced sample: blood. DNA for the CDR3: TGCAGTGCTAGAGATTTTCCGGACAGGGGGTCGAACACTGAAGCTTTCTTT. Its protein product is CSARDFPDRGSNTEAFF.